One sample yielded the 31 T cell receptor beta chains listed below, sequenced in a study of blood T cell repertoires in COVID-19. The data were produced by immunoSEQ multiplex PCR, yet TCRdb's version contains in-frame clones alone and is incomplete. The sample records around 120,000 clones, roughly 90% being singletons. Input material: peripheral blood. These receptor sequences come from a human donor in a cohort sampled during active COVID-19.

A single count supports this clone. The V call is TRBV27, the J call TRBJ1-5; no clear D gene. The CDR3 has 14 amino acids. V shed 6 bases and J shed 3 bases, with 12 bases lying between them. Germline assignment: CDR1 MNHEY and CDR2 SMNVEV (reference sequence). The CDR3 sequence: CASREGGLNQPQHF. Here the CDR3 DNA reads TGTGCCAGCAGGGAGGGAGGCCTCAATCAGCCCCAGCATTTT.

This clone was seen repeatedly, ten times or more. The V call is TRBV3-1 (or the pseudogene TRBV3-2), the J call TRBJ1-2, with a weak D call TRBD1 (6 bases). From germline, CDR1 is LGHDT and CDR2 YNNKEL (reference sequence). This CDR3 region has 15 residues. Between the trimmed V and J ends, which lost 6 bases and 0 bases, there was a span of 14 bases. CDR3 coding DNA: TGTGCCAGCAGGGACAAACAGGGACCTAACTATGGCTACACCTTC. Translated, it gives CASRDKQGPNYGYTF.

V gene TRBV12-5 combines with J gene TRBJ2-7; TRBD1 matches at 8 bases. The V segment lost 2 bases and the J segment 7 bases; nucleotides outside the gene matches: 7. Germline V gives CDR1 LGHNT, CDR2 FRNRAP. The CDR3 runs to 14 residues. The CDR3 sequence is CASGLTTRQGEQYF. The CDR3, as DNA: TGTGCTAGTGGTTTGACAACCCGACAGGGGGAGCAGTACTTC. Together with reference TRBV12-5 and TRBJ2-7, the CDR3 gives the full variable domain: DARVTQTPRHKVTEMGQEVTMRCQPILGHNTVFWYRQTMMQGLELLAYFRNRAPLDDSGMPKDRFSAEMPDATLATLKIQPSEPRDSAVYFCASGLTTRQGEQYFGPGTRLTVT.

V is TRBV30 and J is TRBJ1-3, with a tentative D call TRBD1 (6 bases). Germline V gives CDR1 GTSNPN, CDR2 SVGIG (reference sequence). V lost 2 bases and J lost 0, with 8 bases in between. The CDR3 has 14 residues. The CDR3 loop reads CAWSKGVSGNTIYF. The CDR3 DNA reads TGTGCCTGGAGTAAGGGGGTCTCTGGAAACACCATATATTTT. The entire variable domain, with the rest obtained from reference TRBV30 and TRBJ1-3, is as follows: SQTIHQWPATLVQPVGSPLSLECTVEGTSNPNLYWYRQAAGRGLQLLFYSVGIGQISSEVPQNLSASRPQDRQFILSSKKLLLSDSGFYLCAWSKGVSGNTIYFGEGSWLTVV.

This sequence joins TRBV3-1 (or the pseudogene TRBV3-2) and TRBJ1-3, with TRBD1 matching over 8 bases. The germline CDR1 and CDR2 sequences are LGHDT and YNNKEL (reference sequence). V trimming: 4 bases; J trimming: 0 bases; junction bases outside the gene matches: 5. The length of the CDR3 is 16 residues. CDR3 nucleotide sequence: TGTGCCAGCAGCCTGCAGGGGGCTCTCTCTGGAAACACCATATATTTT. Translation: CASSLQGALSGNTIYF.

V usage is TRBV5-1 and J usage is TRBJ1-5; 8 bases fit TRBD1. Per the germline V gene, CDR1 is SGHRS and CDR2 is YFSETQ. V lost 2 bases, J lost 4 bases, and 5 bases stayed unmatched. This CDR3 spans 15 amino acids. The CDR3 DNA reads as TGCGCCAGCAGCTTATCAGGGGGCGTAAATCAGCCCCAGCATTTT. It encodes CASSLSGGVNQPQHF.

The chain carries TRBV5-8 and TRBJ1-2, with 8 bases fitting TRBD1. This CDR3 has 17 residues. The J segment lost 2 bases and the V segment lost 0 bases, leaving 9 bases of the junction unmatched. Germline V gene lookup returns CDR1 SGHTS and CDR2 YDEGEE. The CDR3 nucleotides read TGTGCCAGCAGCTTGGGGACGACAGGACAGGGCAACTATGGCTACACCTTC. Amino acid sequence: CASSLGTTGQGNYGYTF.

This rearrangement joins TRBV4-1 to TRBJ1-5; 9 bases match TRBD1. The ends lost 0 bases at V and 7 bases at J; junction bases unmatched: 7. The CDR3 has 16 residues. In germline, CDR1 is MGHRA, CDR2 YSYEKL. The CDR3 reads CASSQDRDRARQPQHF. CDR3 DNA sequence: TGCGCCAGCAGCCAAGATCGGGACAGGGCGAGGCAGCCCCAGCATTTT.

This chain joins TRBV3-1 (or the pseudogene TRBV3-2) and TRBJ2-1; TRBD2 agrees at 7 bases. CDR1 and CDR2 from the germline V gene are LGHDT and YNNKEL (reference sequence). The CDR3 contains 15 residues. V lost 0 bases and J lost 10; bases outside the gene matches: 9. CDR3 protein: CASSQDWGGRSEQFF. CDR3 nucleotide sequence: TGTGCCAGCAGCCAAGATTGGGGGGGAAGGTCGGAGCAGTTCTTC.

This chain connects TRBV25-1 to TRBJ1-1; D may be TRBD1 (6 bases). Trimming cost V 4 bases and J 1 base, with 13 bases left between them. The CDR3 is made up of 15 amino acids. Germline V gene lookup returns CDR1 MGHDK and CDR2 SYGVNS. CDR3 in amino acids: CASSASGTKNTEAFF. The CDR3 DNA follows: TGTGCCAGCAGTGCCTCCGGGACAAAGAACACTGAAGCTTTCTTT.

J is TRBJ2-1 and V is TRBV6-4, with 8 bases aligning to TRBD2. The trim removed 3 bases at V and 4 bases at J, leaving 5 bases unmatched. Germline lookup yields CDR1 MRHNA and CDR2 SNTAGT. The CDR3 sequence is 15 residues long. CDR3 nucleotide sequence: TGTGCCAGCAGTGAAGGTAGCGGGGCTTACAATGAGCAGTTCTTC. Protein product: CASSEGSGAYNEQFF.

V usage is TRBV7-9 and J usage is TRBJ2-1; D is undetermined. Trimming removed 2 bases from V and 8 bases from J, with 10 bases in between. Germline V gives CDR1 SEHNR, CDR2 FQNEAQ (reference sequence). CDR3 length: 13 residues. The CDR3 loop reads CASSLLGGDEQFF. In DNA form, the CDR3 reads TGTGCCAGCAGCTTACTTGGCGGAGATGAGCAGTTCTTC.

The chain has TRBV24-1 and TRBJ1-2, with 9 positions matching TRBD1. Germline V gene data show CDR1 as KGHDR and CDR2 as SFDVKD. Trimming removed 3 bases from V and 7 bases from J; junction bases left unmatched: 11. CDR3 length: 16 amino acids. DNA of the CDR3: TGTGCCACCAGTGATGCGCAAACAGGGGGCGCGGCTGGCTACACCTTC. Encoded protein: CATSDAQTGGAAGYTF.

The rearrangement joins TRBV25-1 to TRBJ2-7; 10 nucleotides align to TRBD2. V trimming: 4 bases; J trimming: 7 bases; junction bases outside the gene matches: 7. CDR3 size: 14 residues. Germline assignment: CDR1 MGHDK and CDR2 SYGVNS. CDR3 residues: CASSASGRSLEQYF. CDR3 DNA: TGTGCCAGCAGTGCTAGCGGGAGATCCCTTGAGCAGTACTTC.

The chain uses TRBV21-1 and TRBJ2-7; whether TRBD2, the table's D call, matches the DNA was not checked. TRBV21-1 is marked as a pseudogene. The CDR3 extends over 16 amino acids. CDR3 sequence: CASRNGGCTTAYEQYF. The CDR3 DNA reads TGTGCCAGCAGAAACGGCGGGTGTACCACCGCCTACGAGCAGTACTTC.

The CDR3 sequence: CASNRFGRDGYTF. The CDR3, as DNA: TGTGCCAGCAATCGCTTCGGTCGGGATGGCTACACCTTC. The rearrangement joins TRBV6-5 to TRBJ1-2, with no clear D. The CDR3 sequence is 13 residues long. Germline assignment: CDR1 MNHEY and CDR2 SVGAGI. Trimming shortened V by 7 bases and J by 6 bases, and 15 bases separated the two germline ends.

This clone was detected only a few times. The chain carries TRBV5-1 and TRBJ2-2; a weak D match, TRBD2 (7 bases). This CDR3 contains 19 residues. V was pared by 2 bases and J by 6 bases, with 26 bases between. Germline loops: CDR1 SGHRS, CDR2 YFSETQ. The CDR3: CASSFRLQSGGAFAGELFF. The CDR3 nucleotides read TGCGCCAGCAGCTTTCGATTGCAATCGGGGGGCGCTTTCGCCGGGGAGCTGTTTTTT.

The CDR3 sequence: CASNPKRASPRNNEQFF. The CDR3 nucleotides are TGTGCCAGTAATCCGAAGCGGGCTAGCCCCAGGAACAATGAGCAGTTCTTC. The chain has TRBV19 and TRBJ2-1, with D tentatively TRBD2 (6 bases). Germline V gives CDR1 LNHDA, CDR2 SQIVND (reference sequence). V lost 7 bases to trimming and J lost 5 bases, with 24 bases between them. The CDR3 has 17 residues.

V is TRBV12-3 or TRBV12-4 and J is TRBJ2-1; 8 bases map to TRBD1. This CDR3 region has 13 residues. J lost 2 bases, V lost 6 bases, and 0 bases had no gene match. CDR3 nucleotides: TGTGCCAGCAGACAGGGGGCCTACAATGAGCAGTTCTTC. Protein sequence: CASRQGAYNEQFF.

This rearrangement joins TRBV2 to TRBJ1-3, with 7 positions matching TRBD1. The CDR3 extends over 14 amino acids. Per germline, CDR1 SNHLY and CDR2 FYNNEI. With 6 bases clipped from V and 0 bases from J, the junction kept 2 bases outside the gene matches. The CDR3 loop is CASRGTVSGNTIYF. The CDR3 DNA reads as TGTGCCAGCAGGGGGACAGTCTCTGGAAACACCATATATTTT.

The CDR3 DNA follows: TGCGCCAGCAGCATCCGGGACAGGGGGTTTTATGGCTACACCTTC. It specifies CASSIRDRGFYGYTF. The V call is TRBV5-1, the J call TRBJ1-2; 11 nucleotides match TRBD1. Germline assignment: CDR1 SGHRS and CDR2 YFSETQ. The ends lost 4 bases at V and 5 bases at J; junction bases unmatched: 7. The CDR3 has 15 amino acids.

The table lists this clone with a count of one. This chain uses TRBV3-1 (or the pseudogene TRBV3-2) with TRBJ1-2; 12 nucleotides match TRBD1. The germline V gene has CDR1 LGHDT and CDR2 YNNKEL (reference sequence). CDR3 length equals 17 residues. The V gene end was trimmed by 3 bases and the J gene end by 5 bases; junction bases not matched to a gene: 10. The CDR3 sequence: CASSHNPGQGAFYGYTF. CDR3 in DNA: TGTGCCAGCAGCCACAATCCGGGACAGGGGGCTTTTTATGGCTACACCTTC.

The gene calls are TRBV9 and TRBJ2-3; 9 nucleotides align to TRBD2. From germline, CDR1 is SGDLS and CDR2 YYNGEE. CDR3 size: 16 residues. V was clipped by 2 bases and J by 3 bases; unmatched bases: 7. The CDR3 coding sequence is TGTGCCAGCAGCGTCCCGGGACTAGCCACGACAGATACGCAGTATTTT. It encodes CASSVPGLATTDTQYF.

CDR3 nucleotides: TGTGCCAGTACCACGGGCGGGACAGATTCACCCCTCCACTTT. It is translated as CASTTGGTDSPLHF. V and J are TRBV18 and TRBJ1-6; 7 bases map to TRBD1. Germline-derived CDR1 and CDR2 are KGHSH and LQKENI. The length of the CDR3 is 14 residues. V shed 9 bases and J 8 bases; nucleotides not matched to a gene: 10.

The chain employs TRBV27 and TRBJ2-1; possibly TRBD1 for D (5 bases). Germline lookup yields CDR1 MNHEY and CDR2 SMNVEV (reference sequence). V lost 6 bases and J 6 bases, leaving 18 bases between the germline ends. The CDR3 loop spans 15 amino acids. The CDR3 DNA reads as TGTGCCAGCAGATCGGACAAGTTCCTTTCCAATGAGCAGTTCTTC. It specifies CASRSDKFLSNEQFF.

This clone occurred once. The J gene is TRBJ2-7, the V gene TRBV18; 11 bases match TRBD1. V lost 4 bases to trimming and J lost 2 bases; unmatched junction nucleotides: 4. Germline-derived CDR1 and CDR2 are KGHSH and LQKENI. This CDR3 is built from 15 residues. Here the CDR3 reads CASSLGQGETYEQYF. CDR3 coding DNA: TGTGCCAGCTCACTGGGACAGGGGGAGACCTACGAGCAGTACTTC.

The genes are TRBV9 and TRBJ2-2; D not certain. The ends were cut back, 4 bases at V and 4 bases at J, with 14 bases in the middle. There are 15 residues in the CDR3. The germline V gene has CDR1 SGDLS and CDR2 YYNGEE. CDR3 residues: CASSPLFDSTGELFF. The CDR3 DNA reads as TGTGCCAGCAGCCCCCTTTTCGACTCCACCGGGGAGCTGTTTTTT. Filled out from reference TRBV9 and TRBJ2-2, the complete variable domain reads DSGVTQTPKHLITATGQRVTLRCSPRSGDLSVYWYQQSLDQGLQFLIQYYNGEERAKGNILERFSAQQFPDLHSELNLSSLELGDSALYFCASSPLFDSTGELFFGEGSRLTVL.

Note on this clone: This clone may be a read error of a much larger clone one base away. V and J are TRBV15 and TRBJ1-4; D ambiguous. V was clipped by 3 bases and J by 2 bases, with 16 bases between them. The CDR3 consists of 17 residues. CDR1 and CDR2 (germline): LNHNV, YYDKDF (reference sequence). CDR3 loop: CATSSHGVGGTNEKLFF. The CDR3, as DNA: TGTGCCACCAGCAGTCATGGGGTGGGAGGTACTAATGAAAAACTGTTTTTT.

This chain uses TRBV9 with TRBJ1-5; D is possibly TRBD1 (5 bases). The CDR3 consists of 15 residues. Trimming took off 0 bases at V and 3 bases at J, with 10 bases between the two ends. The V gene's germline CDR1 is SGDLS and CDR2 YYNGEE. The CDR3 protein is CASSVGGDFNQPQHF. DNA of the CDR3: TGTGCCAGCAGCGTAGGGGGGGACTTCAATCAGCCCCAGCATTTT.

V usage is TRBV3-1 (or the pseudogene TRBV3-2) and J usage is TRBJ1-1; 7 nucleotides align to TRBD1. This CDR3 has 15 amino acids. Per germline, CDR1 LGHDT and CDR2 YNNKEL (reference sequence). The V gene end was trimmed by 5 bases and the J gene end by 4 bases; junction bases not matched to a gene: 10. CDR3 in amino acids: CASSESGGRSTEAFF. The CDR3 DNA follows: TGTGCCAGCAGCGAATCAGGGGGAAGGAGCACTGAAGCTTTCTTT.

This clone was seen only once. The CDR3 spells CSVGEGAGNTIYF. The CDR3 DNA is TGCAGCGTTGGGGAGGGGGCTGGAAACACCATATATTTT. The V call is TRBV29-1, the J call TRBJ1-3; D possibly corresponds to TRBD1 (6 bases). Trimming cost V 4 bases and J 2 bases, with 9 bases left between them. This CDR3 comprises 13 residues. Germline-derived CDR1 and CDR2 are SQVTM and ANQGSEA.